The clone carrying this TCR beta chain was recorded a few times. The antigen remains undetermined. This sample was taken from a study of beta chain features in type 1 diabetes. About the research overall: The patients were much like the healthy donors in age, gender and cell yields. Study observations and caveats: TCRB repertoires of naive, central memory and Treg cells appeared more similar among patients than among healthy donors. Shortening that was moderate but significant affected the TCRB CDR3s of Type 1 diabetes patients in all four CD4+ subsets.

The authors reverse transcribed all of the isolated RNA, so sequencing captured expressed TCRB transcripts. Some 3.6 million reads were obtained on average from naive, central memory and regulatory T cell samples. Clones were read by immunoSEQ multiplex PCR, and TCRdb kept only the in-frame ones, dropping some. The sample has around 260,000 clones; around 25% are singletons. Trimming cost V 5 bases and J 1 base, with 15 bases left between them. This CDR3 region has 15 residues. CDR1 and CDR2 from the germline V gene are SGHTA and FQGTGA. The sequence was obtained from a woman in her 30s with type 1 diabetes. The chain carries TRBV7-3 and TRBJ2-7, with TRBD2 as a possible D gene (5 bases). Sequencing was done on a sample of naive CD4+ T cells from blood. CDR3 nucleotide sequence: TGTGCCAGCAGCCCCCCGGGGAGTGCTTCCTACGAGCAGTACTTC. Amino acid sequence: CASSPPGSASYEQYF.